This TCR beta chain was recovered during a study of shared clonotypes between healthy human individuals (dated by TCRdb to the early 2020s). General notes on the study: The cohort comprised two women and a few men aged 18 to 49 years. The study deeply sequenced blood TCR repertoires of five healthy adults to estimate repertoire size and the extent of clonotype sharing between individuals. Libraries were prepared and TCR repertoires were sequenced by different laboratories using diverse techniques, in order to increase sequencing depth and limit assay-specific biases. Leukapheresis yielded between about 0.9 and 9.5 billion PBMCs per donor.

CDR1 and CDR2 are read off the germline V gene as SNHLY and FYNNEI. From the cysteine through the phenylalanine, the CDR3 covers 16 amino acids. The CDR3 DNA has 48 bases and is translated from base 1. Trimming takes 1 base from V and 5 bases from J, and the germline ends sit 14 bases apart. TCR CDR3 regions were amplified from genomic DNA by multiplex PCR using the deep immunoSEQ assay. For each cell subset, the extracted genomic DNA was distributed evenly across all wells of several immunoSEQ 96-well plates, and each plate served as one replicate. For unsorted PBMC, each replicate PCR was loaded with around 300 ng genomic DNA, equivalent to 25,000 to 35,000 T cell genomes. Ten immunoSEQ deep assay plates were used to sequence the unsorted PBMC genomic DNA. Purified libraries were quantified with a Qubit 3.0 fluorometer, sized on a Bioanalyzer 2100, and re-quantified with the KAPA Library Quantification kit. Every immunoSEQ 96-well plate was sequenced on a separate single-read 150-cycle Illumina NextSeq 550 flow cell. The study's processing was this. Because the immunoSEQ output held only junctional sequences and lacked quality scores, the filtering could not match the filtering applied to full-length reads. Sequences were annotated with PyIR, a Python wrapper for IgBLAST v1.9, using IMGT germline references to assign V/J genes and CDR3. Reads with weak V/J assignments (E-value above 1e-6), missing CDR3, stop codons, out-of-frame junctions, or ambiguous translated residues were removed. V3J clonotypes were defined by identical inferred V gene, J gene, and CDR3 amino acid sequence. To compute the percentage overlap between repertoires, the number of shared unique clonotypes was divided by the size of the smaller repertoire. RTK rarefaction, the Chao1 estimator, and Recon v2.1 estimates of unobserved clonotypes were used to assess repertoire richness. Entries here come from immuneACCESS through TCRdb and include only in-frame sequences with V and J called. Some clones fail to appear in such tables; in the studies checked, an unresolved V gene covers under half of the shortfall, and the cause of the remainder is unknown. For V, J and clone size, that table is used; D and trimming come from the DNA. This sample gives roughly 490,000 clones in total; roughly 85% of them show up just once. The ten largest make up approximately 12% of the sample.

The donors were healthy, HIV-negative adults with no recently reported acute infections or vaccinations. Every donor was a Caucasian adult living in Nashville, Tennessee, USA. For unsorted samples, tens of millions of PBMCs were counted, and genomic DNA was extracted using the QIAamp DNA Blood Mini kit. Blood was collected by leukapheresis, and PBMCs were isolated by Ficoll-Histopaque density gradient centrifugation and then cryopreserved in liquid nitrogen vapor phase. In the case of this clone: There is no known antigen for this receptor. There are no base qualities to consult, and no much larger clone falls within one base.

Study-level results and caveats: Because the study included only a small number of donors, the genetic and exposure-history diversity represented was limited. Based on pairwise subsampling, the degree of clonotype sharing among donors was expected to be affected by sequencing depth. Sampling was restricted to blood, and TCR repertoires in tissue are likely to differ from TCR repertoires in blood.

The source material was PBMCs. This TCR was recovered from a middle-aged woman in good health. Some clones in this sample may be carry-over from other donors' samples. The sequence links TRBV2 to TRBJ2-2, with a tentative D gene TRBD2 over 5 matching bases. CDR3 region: CASSEEAGRWTGELFF. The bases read TGTGCCAGCAGTGAAGAGGCGGGTCGGTGGACCGGGGAGCTGTTTTTT.